The rows below give T cell receptor beta chains drawn from one sample of a study of blood T cell repertoires in COVID-19. The method was immunoSEQ multiplex PCR; TCRdb's version includes in-frame clones alone and lacks a portion of them. This sample yields approximately 210,000 clones, of which 94% are seen a single time; 0.76% belongs to the top ten. Material: peripheral blood. The source is a man aged 30-40 years with COVID-19, enrolled during active disease. Each CDR3 is given with its conserved first and last residue. The D gene is left open where the match is weak. Some rows have no size entry. The others give once, few or many, or a class for an expanded clone.

V	D	size	J	DNA	CDR3
TRBV7-3	.	.	TRBJ2-3	TGTGCCAGCAGCTCGCAGTGGACTAGCACAGATACGCAGTATTTT	CASSSQWTSTDTQYF
TRBV9	.	.	TRBJ2-3	TGTGCCAGCAGCGTGCGGGGCACAGATACGCAGTATTTT	CASSVRGTDTQYF
TRBV4-1	.	.	TRBJ1-3	TGCGCCAGCAGCCCGACAGGTTCTGGAAACACCATATATTTT	CASSPTGSGNTIYF
TRBV3-1/TRBV3-2	.	.	TRBJ1-5	TGTGCCAGCAGCCCGCGGCGGGGGGGTGAGCAGCCCCAGCATTTT	CASSPRRGGEQPQHF
TRBV4-2	.	.	TRBJ1-3	TGTGCCAGCAGCCAAGGCCAGGGTTTTAACACCATATATTTT	CASSQGQGFNTIYF
TRBV2	.	.	TRBJ2-7	TGTGCCAGCAGCAGTGGCTACGAGCAGTACTTC	CASSSGYEQYF
TRBV15	.	.	TRBJ1-2	TGTGCCACCAGCCGGATCACAGATTATGGCTACACCTTC	CATSRITDYGYTF
TRBV5-6	.	.	TRBJ2-5	TGTGCCAGCAGCTTGGTCCTGGCGGGGGAGACCCAGTACTTC	CASSLVLAGETQYF
TRBV30	.	.	TRBJ1-1	TGTGCCTGGAGACATCTGAACACTGAAGCTTTCTTT	CAWRHLNTEAFF
TRBV5-1	.	.	TRBJ1-1	TGCGCCAGCAGCCCCGGTGGGTGGAAGGAGGCTTTCTTT	CASSPGGWKEAFF
TRBV7-2	TRBD1	.	TRBJ1-6	TGTGCCAGCAGCTTAACAGGGGGCCGATCCTATAATTCACCCCTCCACTTT	CASSLTGGRSYNSPLHF
TRBV18	.	.	TRBJ1-2	TGTGCCAGCTCACTAGCTACCAGTCAGGGGTCCTTTGGCTACACCTTC	CASSLATSQGSFGYTF
TRBV30	.	.	TRBJ1-3	TGTGCCTGGAGGGGCACTAGCTCTGGAAACACCATATATTTT	CAWRGTSSGNTIYF
TRBV5-5	.	once	TRBJ2-2	TGTGCCAGCAGCTCCCAATCTATCGTAGTCGGGGAGCTGTTTTTT	CASSSQSIVVGELFF
TRBV5-1	.	.	TRBJ2-5	TGCGCCAGGCCTCAGGTGGAGACCCAGTACTTC	CARPQVETQYF
TRBV6-5	.	.	TRBJ2-5	TGTGCCAGCAGGTCCGTTCCAGGGGACGAGACCCAGTACTTC	CASRSVPGDETQYF
TRBV7-9	TRBD2	.	TRBJ2-3	TGTGCCAGCAGCATTCCCTTAGCGGGGAAGGGAGATACGCAGTATTTT	CASSIPLAGKGDTQYF
TRBV9	.	.	TRBJ2-3	TGTGCCAGCAGCCTCTCGGCAGATACGCAGTATTTT	CASSLSADTQYF
TRBV5-1	TRBD1	.	TRBJ2-5	TGCGCCAGCAGCTTGGCTGGACAGGTAGTAGAGACCCAGTACTTC	CASSLAGQVVETQYF
TRBV9	.	once	TRBJ1-5	TGTGCCAGCAGCGTAGACGGGGGCAATCAGCCCCAGCATTTT	CASSVDGGNQPQHF
TRBV10-2	.	.	TRBJ1-5	TGCGCCAGCAGAGCGTCCGTGAGTAGCAATCAGCCCCAGCATTTT	CASRASVSSNQPQHF
TRBV9	TRBD1	.	TRBJ2-5	TGTGCCAGCAGCGGACTAGGACAGGGTCAGACCCAGTACTTC	CASSGLGQGQTQYF
TRBV7-6	TRBD1	.	TRBJ1-2	TGTGCCAGCAGCTTAGTCGAGCAGGGGGGTTCCTATGGCTACACCTTC	CASSLVEQGGSYGYTF
TRBV19	TRBD1	.	TRBJ2-3	TGTGCCAGTAGTGCACCCGGGACAGGGGCCCCAGATACGCAGTATTTT	CASSAPGTGAPDTQYF
TRBV18	TRBD1	.	TRBJ2-7	TGTGCCAGCTCACCAGCCGGGACAGGGGAATATGAGCAGTACTTC	CASSPAGTGEYEQYF
TRBV5-1	.	.	TRBJ1-1	TGCGCCAGCAGCTTGGACTTCGGGGAGAACACTGAAGCTTTCTTT	CASSLDFGENTEAFF
TRBV5-6	.	.	TRBJ2-7	TGTGCCAGCAGCCCGCGGGCCAGAGGAGCCTCCTACGAGCAGTACTTC	CASSPRARGASYEQYF
TRBV7-3	TRBD2	.	TRBJ2-7	TGTGCCAGCAGCTTAAGGGCGAGTTCTAGCGGGGGTTACTACGAGCAGTACTTC	CASSLRASSSGGYYEQYF
TRBV4-2	.	.	TRBJ1-2	TGTGCCAGCAGCCAGGACTCTGATGGCTACACCTTC	CASSQDSDGYTF
TRBV5-1	TRBD2	.	TRBJ2-1	TGCGCCAGCAGCTCGGGGACTACCACCTACAATGAGCAGTTCTTC	CASSSGTTTYNEQFF
TRBV3-1/TRBV3-2	TRBD1	.	TRBJ1-1	TGTGCCAGCAGCCCCGGGACAGGCGAAGTTGTCTTGAACACTGAAGCTTTCTTT	CASSPGTGEVVLNTEAFF
TRBV3-1/TRBV3-2	TRBD1	.	TRBJ1-2	TGTGCCAGCAGCGCCCGGGACAGGAACTATGGCTACACCTTC	CASSARDRNYGYTF
TRBV5-4	.	.	TRBJ2-2	TGTGCCAGCAGCTTGTCTGCGAACACCGGGGAGCTGTTTTTT	CASSLSANTGELFF
TRBV4-2	.	.	TRBJ1-5	TGTGCCAGCAGCCACACCCCCCGCGGGGGCGGAGGCAATCAGCCCCAGCATTTT	CASSHTPRGGGGNQPQHF
TRBV3-1/TRBV3-2	.	.	TRBJ1-4	TGTGCCAGCAGCCCCGGAGGGGCGTATAATGAAAAACTGTTTTTT	CASSPGGAYNEKLFF
TRBV6-1	.	.	TRBJ2-7	TGTGCCAGCAGTGAAGCGCGTGTGGACAGCGCCTACGAGCAGTACTTC	CASSEARVDSAYEQYF
TRBV4-2	.	.	TRBJ2-7	TGTGCCAGCAGCCATTTTCTAGGCCCTGACTACGAGCAGTACTTC	CASSHFLGPDYEQYF
TRBV7-2	.	.	TRBJ2-1	TGTGCCAGCAGCTTAGTCCGCGGGGGCCCTCGAAATGAGCAGTTCTTC	CASSLVRGGPRNEQFF
TRBV3-1/TRBV3-2	TRBD2	.	TRBJ2-2	TGTGCCAGCAGCCTACCCATGCGGGGGACTGACACCGGGGAGCTGTTTTTT	CASSLPMRGTDTGELFF
TRBV3-1/TRBV3-2	.	.	TRBJ2-1	TGTGCCAGCAGCCAAGCCACAGGAAAATACAATGAGCAGTTCTTC	CASSQATGKYNEQFF
TRBV3-1/TRBV3-2	TRBD2	.	TRBJ2-1	TGTGCCAGCAGCCAAAGACCCCCGGGGAGCGGGGGTTTCAATGAGCAGTTCTTC	CASSQRPPGSGGFNEQFF
TRBV5-1	.	.	TRBJ1-3	TGCGCCAGCAGCTCGTACACCGGAAACACCATATATTTT	CASSSYTGNTIYF
TRBV2	.	few	TRBJ2-7	TGTGCCAGCAGCCTTCTGACTAGTAGTGAGCAGTACTTC	CASSLLTSSEQYF
TRBV18	TRBD1	few	TRBJ1-4	TGTGCCAGCTCTGGGACAGAGAATGAAAAACTGTTTTTT	CASSGTENEKLFF
TRBV20-1	TRBD2	.	TRBJ2-3	TGCAGTGCTAGTCTGCGCGGGGGGGTAGATACGCAGTATTTT	CSASLRGGVDTQYF
TRBV4-2	TRBD1	.	TRBJ1-6	TGTGCCAGCAGCCAAGAAGGGACAGGCGTGGGTTCACCCCTCCACTTT	CASSQEGTGVGSPLHF
TRBV7-9	.	.	TRBJ2-7	TGTGCCAGCAGCTATCAGACAGGATACGAGCAGTACTTC	CASSYQTGYEQYF
TRBV12-3/TRBV12-4	.	.	TRBJ2-7	TGTGCCAGCAGTCCACCGCGGGGCACCGAGCAGTACTTC	CASSPPRGTEQYF
TRBV6-5	.	.	TRBJ1-5	TGTGCCAGCAGTTACGGTCAGGGCGGCAATCAGCCCCAGCATTTT	CASSYGQGGNQPQHF
TRBV18	.	.	TRBJ1-1	TGTGCCAGCTCACTTTTTACTGACCCATCCCAGGGGGAAGCTTTCTTT	CASSLFTDPSQGEAFF
TRBV5-1	TRBD1	.	TRBJ1-1	TGCGCCAGCAGCGCCGGGACAGGGCACACTGAAGCTTTCTTT	CASSAGTGHTEAFF
TRBV30	.	.	TRBJ2-7	TGTGCCTGGATTTCCAGCGACCACGAGCAGTACTTC	CAWISSDHEQYF
TRBV7-9	TRBD2	once	TRBJ2-3	TGTGCCAGCAGCAACAGCGGGGAGTTCGATACGCAGTATTTT	CASSNSGEFDTQYF